The 10 T cell receptor beta chains presented below share a single source sample, sequenced in a study of cytomegalovirus exposure and HLA in healthy donors. A multiplex PCR was run with 60 Vbeta primers and 13 Jbeta primers. The protocol was immunoSEQ multiplex PCR, while the TCRdb copy is restricted to in-frame clones and leaves out a portion. The sample lists over 200,000 clones, 60% to 80% seen once, with 1.5% to 2% in the top ten. Sequencing was done on a sample of PBMCs. Receptors were obtained from a woman in her 30s in good health and CMV-seronegative.

This CDR3 is CASSEARGPYEQYF. CDR3 nucleotide sequence: TGTGCCAGCAGTGAAGCTAGGGGTCCGTACGAGCAGTACTTC. V and J are TRBV25-1 and TRBJ2-5; D may be TRBD1 (5 bases). The J call is uncertain, as TRBJ2-7 better fits the DNA end. The CDR3 sequence is 14 residues long. Germline V gene data show CDR1 as MGHDK and CDR2 as SYGVNS.

The rearrangement joins TRBV2 to TRBJ1-2; 11 bases align to TRBD1. The CDR3 totals 14 residues. CDR1 is SNHLY and CDR2 is FYNNEI in the germline V gene. With 8 bases clipped from V and 3 bases from J, the junction kept 5 bases outside the gene matches. CDR3: CASPGQGADYGYTF. CDR3 bases: TGTGCCAGCCCCGGACAGGGGGCCGACTATGGCTACACCTTC.

This clone was recorded a few times. This chain connects TRBV7-9 to TRBJ2-1, with unresolved D. The germline gives CDR1 SEHNR, CDR2 FQNEAQ (reference sequence). The V end was cut by 2 bases, the J end by 0 bases, with 5 bases between. This CDR3 comprises 14 residues. The CDR3 DNA is TGTGCCAGCAGCTTACTAGGCTCCTACAATGAGCAGTTCTTC. This sequence encodes CASSLLGSYNEQFF. The whole variable domain, remainder taken from reference TRBV7-9 and TRBJ2-1, is DTGVSQNPRHKITKRGQNVTFRCDPISEHNRLYWYRQTLGQGPEFLTYFQNEAQLEKSRLLSDRFSAERPKGSFSTLEIQRTEQGDSAMYLCASSLLGSYNEQFFGPGTRLTVL.

V and J are TRBV7-3 and TRBJ2-1; weak D call: TRBD2 (5 bases). The V end was cut by 4 bases, the J end by 2 bases, with 12 bases between. CDR1 and CDR2 (germline): SGHTA, FQGTGA. CDR3 size: 15 residues. The CDR3 DNA is TGTGCCAGCAGCTCCACCCGCGGGCCCTACAATGAGCAGTTCTTC. This sequence encodes CASSSTRGPYNEQFF.

V is TRBV28 and J is TRBJ1-5, with D possibly TRBD1 on 6 matching bases. The CDR3 spans 16 residues. From germline, CDR1 is MDHEN and CDR2 SYDVKM. Between the trimmed V and J ends, which lost 2 bases and 2 bases, there was a span of 13 bases. Here the CDR3 reads CASSLGGAQGNQPQHF. The CDR3 region has the DNA TGTGCCAGCAGTTTAGGGGGGGCTCAAGGCAATCAGCCCCAGCATTTT. The whole variable domain, remainder taken from reference TRBV28 and TRBJ1-5, is DVKVTQSSRYLVKRTGEKVFLECVQDMDHENMFWYRQDPGLGLRLIYFSYDVKMKEKGDIPEGYSVSREKKERFSLILESASTNQTSMYLCASSLGGAQGNQPQHFGDGTRLSIL.

V is TRBV30 and J is TRBJ1-5; D is unclear. V dropped 3 bases and J dropped 4 bases, with 13 bases sitting between them. The germline V gene has CDR1 GTSNPN and CDR2 SVGIG (reference sequence). The CDR3 runs 14 residues. CDR3 DNA: TGTGCCTGGAGCCGCGCTAGACTAAATCAGCCCCAGCATTTT. It yields the protein CAWSRARLNQPQHF. The variable domain in full, completed from reference TRBV30 and TRBJ1-5, reads SQTIHQWPATLVQPVGSPLSLECTVEGTSNPNLYWYRQAAGRGLQLLFYSVGIGQISSEVPQNLSASRPQDRQFILSSKKLLLSDSGFYLCAWSRARLNQPQHFGDGTRLSIL.

V usage is TRBV19 and J usage is TRBJ1-5, with 10 bases fitting TRBD1. Germline CDR1 reads LNHDA; CDR2 reads SQIVND (reference sequence). Trimming at V came to 10 bases and at J to 1 base, leaving 19 bases not matched to a gene. The CDR3 loop spans 19 amino acids. The CDR3 loop reads CATLRGGQGGEGSNQPQHF. The CDR3 DNA sequence: TGTGCCACCCTCAGGGGTGGACAGGGGGGAGAGGGGAGCAATCAGCCCCAGCATTTT.

The chain couples TRBV7-9 to TRBJ1-1, with D perhaps TRBD1 (5 bases). The germline CDR1 and CDR2 sequences are SEHNR and FQNEAQ (reference sequence). The CDR3 sequence is 13 residues long. V shed 0 bases and J shed 5 bases, with 7 bases lying between them. As DNA, the CDR3 is TGTGCCAGCAGCTTAGCCCCAGGGACTGAAGCTTTCTTT. The encoded protein is CASSLAPGTEAFF.

V is TRBV11-2 and J is TRBJ2-1, with D maybe TRBD2 (5 bases). Germline lookup yields CDR1 SGHAT and CDR2 FQNNGV. The CDR3 length is 16 residues. V lost 7 bases and J lost 8, with 24 bases in between. The CDR3 nucleotides are TGTGCCAGCAACAAAAGATGGGAGAATAACGGGGATGAGCAGTTCTTC. Protein: CASNKRWENNGDEQFF. Supplemented by reference TRBV11-2 and TRBJ2-1, the full variable domain reads EAGVAQSPRYKIIEKRQSVAFWCNPISGHATLYWYQQILGQGPKLLIQFQNNGVVDDSQLPKDRFSAERLKGVDSTLKIQPAKLEDSAVYLCASNKRWENNGDEQFFGPGTRLTVL.

The V and J genes are TRBV19 and TRBJ1-3, with D unclear. V was cut by 7 bases and J by 0 bases, with 16 bases left in between. The CDR3 is 16 residues long. Germline CDR1 and CDR2: LNHDA and SQIVND (reference sequence). The CDR3 region is CASISSTVFSGNTIYF. CDR3 DNA sequence: TGTGCCAGTATCAGCTCAACAGTCTTCTCTGGAAACACCATATATTTT.